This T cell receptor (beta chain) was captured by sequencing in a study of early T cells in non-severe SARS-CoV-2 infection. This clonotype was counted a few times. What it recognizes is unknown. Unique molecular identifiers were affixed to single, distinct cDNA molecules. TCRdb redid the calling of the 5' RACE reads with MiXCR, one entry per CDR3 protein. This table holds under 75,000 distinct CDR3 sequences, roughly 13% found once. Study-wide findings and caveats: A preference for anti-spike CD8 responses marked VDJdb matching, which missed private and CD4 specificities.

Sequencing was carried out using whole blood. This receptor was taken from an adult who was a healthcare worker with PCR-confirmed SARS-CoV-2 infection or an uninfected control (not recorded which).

The CDR3 DNA sequence: TGTGCCAGCAGTCTACTAGCGGGAGTAAGTGAGCAGTTCTTC. Translation: CASSLLAGVSEQFF. V and J are TRBV6-4 and TRBJ2-1; TRBD2 matches 11 bases. The V gene end was trimmed by 5 bases and the J gene end by 9 bases; junction bases not matched to a gene: 6. Looked up from germline, CDR1 is MRHNA and CDR2 is SNTAGT. The CDR3 covers 14 residues.